The clone carrying this TCR beta chain showed up just once. The antigen is undetermined. Method: immunoSEQ multiplex PCR; TCRdb's copy keeps in-frame clones and lacks some. The table shows approximately 100,000 clones, with about 87% occurring only once. This sample was included in a study of cytomegalovirus exposure and HLA in healthy donors. Points from the study as a whole: Specificity of three CMV-associated chains for CMV antigens was verified in vitro.

V was pared by 0 bases and J by 4 bases, with 6 bases of the junction left unmatched. CDR1 is SGHTA and CDR2 is FQGNSA in the germline V gene. CDR3 size: 16 residues. The receptor was isolated from a young woman in good health and CMV-seropositive. The V gene is TRBV7-2, the J gene TRBJ2-5; TRBD2 matches at 9 bases. The sequencing sample was made of PBMCs. In DNA, the CDR3 is TGTGCCAGCAGCTTAGCGTGGCGGGGGGGCCGAGAGACCCAGTACTTC. Its translation: CASSLAWRGGRETQYF.